This record concerns one TCR beta chain sequence. Germline CDR1 SGHKS, CDR2 YYEKEE (reference sequence). V lost 0 bases to trimming and J lost 6 bases, with 25 bases between them. The CDR3 has 18 amino acids. The data derive from a study of blood T cell repertoires in COVID-19. Study background: The origin of the acute and convalescent COVID-19 samples was the United States, Italy and Spain.

TCRdb's copy holds only in-frame clones and misses some; the assay was immunoSEQ multiplex PCR. In the table there are 150,000 to 160,000 clones, 80% of which are singletons. The chain employs TRBV5-5 and TRBJ2-7, with D possibly matching TRBD2 (5 bases). The specimen sequenced was peripheral blood. The TCR comes from a man aged 60 to 69 with acute or convalescent COVID-19. The CDR3 DNA reads TGTGCCAGCAGCTTGGTATTGGCCCTCACGGGAATCTCTGGCGAGCAGTACTTC. The encoded protein is CASSLVLALTGISGEQYF.